This T cell receptor beta chain was captured by sequencing in a study of post-analysis software for immune sequencing data. On the study more broadly: Relapsing-remitting, secondary progressive and progressive-relapsing courses of multiple sclerosis were included. The study, taken as a whole, reports: Controls showed significantly higher normalized Chao1 diversity than did multiple sclerosis patients. Roughly five TRBV segments appeared more often in patients than in controls, and TRBV5-6, TRBV5-1 and TRBV20-1 were among these. Those samples that were prepared in the same batch co-clustered strongly by F measure.

In regard to this clonotype: Its antigen is as yet unknown.

Trimming took 5 bases from V and 5 from J, leaving 20 bases between them. This CDR3 is 16 amino acids long. Per the germline V gene, CDR1 is MNHEY and CDR2 is SMNVEV (reference sequence). Carried by the TCR beta cDNA libraries were unique molecular identifiers. Roughly 500,000 cDNA molecules were obtained from 1 to 10 million T cells. Via MiXCR, TCRdb re-called the PCR reads, giving one row per CDR3 protein. The table records roughly 600,000 distinct CDR3 sequences, 44% of them present only once. The sample was blood. The chain has TRBV27 and TRBJ2-3; TRBD2 is a possible D gene (6 bases). The TCR originated in a girl aged 10 to 17 with multiple sclerosis. The CDR3 DNA is TGTGCCAGCAGTCGAAAAAGGGACTCTAAAATAGATACGCAGTATTTT. It is translated as CASSRKRDSKIDTQYF.